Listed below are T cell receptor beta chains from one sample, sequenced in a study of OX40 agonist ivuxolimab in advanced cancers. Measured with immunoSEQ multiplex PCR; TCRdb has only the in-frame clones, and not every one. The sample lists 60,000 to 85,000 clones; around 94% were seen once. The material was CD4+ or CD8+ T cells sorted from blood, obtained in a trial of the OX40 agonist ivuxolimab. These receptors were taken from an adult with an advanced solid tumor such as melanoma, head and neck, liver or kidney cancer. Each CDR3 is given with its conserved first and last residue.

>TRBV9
CASSPLRDYEQYF
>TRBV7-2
CASGPRDRSYEQYF
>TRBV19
CASSYGGGEGNQPQHF
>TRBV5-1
CASSLDGNYGYTF
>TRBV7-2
CASSLDGGIGNTIYF
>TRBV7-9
CASSLEASPYNEQFF
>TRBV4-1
CASSKSGRPYEQYF
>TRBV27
CASSSPGPQETQYF
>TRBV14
CASSQWGETQYF
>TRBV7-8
CASSTSGEGYGYTF
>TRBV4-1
CASSQDRGGELFF
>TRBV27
CASSYGAGSTDTQYF
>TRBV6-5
CASTYFVGSNYGYTF
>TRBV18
CASSPPDRAAFYEQYF
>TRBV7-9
CASSLEGQVSYEQYF
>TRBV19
CASSPSSGQGSEQYF
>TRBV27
CASSGSSYEQYF
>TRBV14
CASSQDWTGAATGELFF
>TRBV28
CASSWTGLENTEAFF
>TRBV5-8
CASSSHRGYNSPLHF
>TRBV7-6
CASSVERAPDTQYF
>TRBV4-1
CASSQDLMGSSYEQYF
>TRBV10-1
CASSETQLNTEAFF
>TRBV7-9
CASSFGGTGAYEQYF
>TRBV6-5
CASSLTGWNTEAFF
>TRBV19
CASSIGGSYYGYTF
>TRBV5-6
CASTPPQGYNEQFF
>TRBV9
CASSVAGDGEKLFF
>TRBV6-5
CASSTSEGTEAFF
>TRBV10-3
CAIRPPSGGSNTEAFF
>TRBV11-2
CASSLGRVVGGEGEQFF
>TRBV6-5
CASSHSTGNYEQYF
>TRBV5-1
CASSGAGKYEQYF
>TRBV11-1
CASPDTSGNPTDTQYF
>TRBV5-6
CASSLRAWARNTEAFF
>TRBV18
CASSPTSSGSYEQYF
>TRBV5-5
CASSLLGLTYEQYF
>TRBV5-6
CASSLTSGGRVGELFF
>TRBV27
CASSLAGVNTGELFF
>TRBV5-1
CASRERRDEQYF
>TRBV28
CASSPTGSSYEQYF
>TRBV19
CASTAGTGGSYEQYF
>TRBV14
CASSQDDGLEAQYF
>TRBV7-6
CASSLSGGYGYTF
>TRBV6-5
CASSPPSRTEAFF
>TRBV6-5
CASSRGDGEQFF
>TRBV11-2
CASSFTGGAGGFF
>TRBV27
CASTRQGVTDTQYF
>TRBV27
CASSLDGGTLNTEAFF
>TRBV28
CASSLTGWLLDTEAFF
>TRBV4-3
CASSPGVYGQPQHF
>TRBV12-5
CASGFQTAGATYGYTF
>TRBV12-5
CASGPGGPEFF
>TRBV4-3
CASSQDIGTGFYNEQFF
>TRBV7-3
CASSLTAGVLDTQYF
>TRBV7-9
CASSLTGGDSSYNEQFF
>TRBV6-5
CASLAGSGNTIYF
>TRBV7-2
CASSSRGDPLHKGSYEQYF
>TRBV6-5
CASSFSWTVDQPQHF